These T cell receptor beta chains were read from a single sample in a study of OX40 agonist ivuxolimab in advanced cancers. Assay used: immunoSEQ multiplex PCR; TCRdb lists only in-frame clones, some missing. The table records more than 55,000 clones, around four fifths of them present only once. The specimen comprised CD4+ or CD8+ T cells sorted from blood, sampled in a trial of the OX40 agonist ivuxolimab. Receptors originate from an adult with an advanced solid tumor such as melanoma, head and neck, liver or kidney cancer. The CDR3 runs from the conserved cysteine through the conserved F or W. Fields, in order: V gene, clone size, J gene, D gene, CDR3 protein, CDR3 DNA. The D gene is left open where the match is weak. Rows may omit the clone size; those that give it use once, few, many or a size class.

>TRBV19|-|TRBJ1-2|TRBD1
CASSYRGQDYGYTF
TGTGCCAGTAGTTACAGGGGGCAGGACTATGGCTACACCTTC
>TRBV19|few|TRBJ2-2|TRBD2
CASKRLAGGNTGELFF
TGTGCCAGTAAGAGGCTAGCGGGGGGAAACACCGGGGAGCTGTTTTTT
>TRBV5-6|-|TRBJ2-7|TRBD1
CASSWGQHYEQYF
TGTGCCAGCAGCTGGGGACAGCACTACGAGCAGTACTTC
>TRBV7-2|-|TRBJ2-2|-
CASRQVPGHTGELFF
TGTGCCAGCAGGCAAGTCCCGGGGCACACCGGGGAGCTGTTTTTT
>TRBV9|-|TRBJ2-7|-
CASSVGQQAMYEQYF
TGTGCCAGCAGCGTCGGACAGCAAGCCATGTACGAGCAGTACTTC
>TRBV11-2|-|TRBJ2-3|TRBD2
CASSSSGGTDTQYF
TGTGCCAGCAGCTCGAGCGGGGGCACAGATACGCAGTATTTT
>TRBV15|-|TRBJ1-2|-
CATSRDGTPAYGYTF
TGTGCCACCAGCAGAGACGGGACACCGGCTTATGGCTACACCTTC
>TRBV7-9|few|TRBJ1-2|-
CASNRFEGYTF
TGTGCCAGCAACCGGTTTGAGGGCTACACCTTC
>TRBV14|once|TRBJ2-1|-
CASSQDTGVSYNEQFF
TGTGCCAGCAGCCAAGATACGGGGGTCTCCTACAATGAGCAGTTCTTC
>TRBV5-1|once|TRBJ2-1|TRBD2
CASEKREWGNEQFF
TGCGCCAGCGAAAAGCGGGAGTGGGGTAATGAGCAGTTCTTC
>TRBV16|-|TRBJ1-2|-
CASSQSSGGYGYTF
TGTGCCAGCAGCCAATCTTCGGGAGGGTATGGCTACACCTTC
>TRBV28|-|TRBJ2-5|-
CASFSRYGGKKETQYF
TGTGCCAGCTTCAGCCGCTATGGGGGGAAGAAAGAGACCCAGTACTTC
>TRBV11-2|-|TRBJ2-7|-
CASTPKGDWYEQYF
TGTGCCAGCACCCCAAAGGGGGATTGGTACGAGCAGTACTTC
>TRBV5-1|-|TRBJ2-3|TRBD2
CASTSGRNSDTQYF
TGCGCCAGCACTAGCGGGAGGAACTCAGATACGCAGTATTTT
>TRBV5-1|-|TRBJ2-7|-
CASSLGNNEQYF
TGCGCCAGCAGCTTGGGAAATAACGAGCAGTACTTC
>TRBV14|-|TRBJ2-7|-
CASSQNSYEQYF
TGTGCCAGCAGCCAAAATTCCTACGAGCAGTACTTC
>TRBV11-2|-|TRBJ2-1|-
CASSLSGRGPYNEQFF
TGTGCCAGCAGCTTGTCGGGGCGGGGGCCTTACAATGAGCAGTTCTTC
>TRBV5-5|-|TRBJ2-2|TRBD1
CASSSLQGATGELFF
TGTGCCAGCAGCTCATTACAGGGGGCTACCGGGGAGCTGTTTTTT
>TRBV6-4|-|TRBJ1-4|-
CASSEGGWAWRYEKLFF
TGTGCCAGCAGTGAAGGAGGGTGGGCGTGGAGGTATGAAAAACTGTTTTTT
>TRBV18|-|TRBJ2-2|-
CASSPPNRAGNPGELFF
TGTGCCAGCTCACCACCAAACAGGGCGGGGAACCCCGGGGAGCTGTTTTTT
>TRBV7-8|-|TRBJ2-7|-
CASSLDGTHPLEQYF
TGTGCCAGCAGCTTAGACGGGACGCACCCCCTCGAGCAGTACTTC
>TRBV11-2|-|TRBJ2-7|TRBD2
CAPGLAASYEQYF
TGTGCCCCAGGCCTAGCGGCCTCCTACGAGCAGTACTTC
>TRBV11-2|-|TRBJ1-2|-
CASSLAIGGNYGYTF
TGTGCCAGCAGCTTAGCAATAGGGGGTAACTATGGCTACACCTTC
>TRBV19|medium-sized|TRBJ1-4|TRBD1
CASSDQTGGREKLFF
TGTGCCAGTAGTGACCAGACAGGGGGAAGGGAAAAACTGTTTTTT
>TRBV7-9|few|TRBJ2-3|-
CASSLGPLAYSSSTDTQYF
TGTGCCAGCAGCTTAGGACCGCTAGCGTATTCCTCTAGCACAGATACGCAGTATTTT
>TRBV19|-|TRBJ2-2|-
CASSGQTGELFF
TGTGCCAGTAGCGGACAGACCGGGGAGCTGTTTTTT
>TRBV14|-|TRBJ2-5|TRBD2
CASSQDPSGATGETQYF
TGTGCCAGCAGCCAAGATCCTAGCGGGGCTACGGGGGAGACCCAGTACTTC
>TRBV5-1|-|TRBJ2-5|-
CASSLGRAQETQYF
TGCGCCAGCAGCTTGGGAAGGGCTCAAGAGACCCAGTACTTC
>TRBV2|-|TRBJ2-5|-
CASSELNAQETQYF
TGTGCCAGCAGTGAGTTAAATGCACAAGAGACCCAGTACTTC
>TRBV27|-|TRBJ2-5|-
CASSFLPGSRGQYF
TGTGCCAGCAGTTTCCTTCCTGGGTCCCGGGGCCAGTACTTC
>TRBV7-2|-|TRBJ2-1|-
CASSLHPGGDNEQFF
TGTGCCAGCAGCCTCCACCCGGGCGGAGACAATGAGCAGTTCTTC